This TCR beta chain is from a study of OX40 agonist ivuxolimab in advanced cancers. Turning to the study itself: Those treated in dose escalation had hepatocellular carcinoma, melanoma, renal cell cancer or head and neck cancer. Whole-study results and caveats: Circulating CD4+ and CD8+ T cells showed clonal expansion by week 6 at 0.1 to 3.0 mg/kg.

Patients with autoimmune history or systemic immunosuppression were excluded. In the case of this clone: Its target is not known.

The CDR3 runs to 13 residues. V shed 7 bases and J shed 8 bases, with 15 bases lying between them. Germline-derived CDR1 and CDR2 are MNHNY and SVGAGI (reference sequence). Sequenced by immunoSEQ multiplex PCR; TCRdb stores in-frame clones only, minus some. This table holds 85,000 to 120,000 clones, 90% found once. The sample consisted of CD4+ or CD8+ T cells sorted from blood, taken in a trial of the OX40 agonist ivuxolimab. The TCR comes from an adult with an advanced solid tumor such as melanoma, head and neck, liver or kidney cancer. The chain employs TRBV6-6 and TRBJ2-1, with D maybe TRBD1 (5 bases). CDR3 in amino acids: CASIRDWGDEQFF. The CDR3, as DNA: TGTGCCAGCATCAGGGATTGGGGCGATGAGCAGTTCTTC.